Shown below are 12 T cell receptor beta chains from a single sample sequenced in a study of breast tumors, draining lymph nodes, adjacent tissues. TCRdb passed the multiplex PCR reads through MiXCR, listing each CDR3 protein once. The sample gives fewer than 200,000 distinct CDR3 sequences, around 33% of which show up once; roughly 3.8% is in the top ten. Breast cancer patients provided tissue from their axillary draining lymph nodes. Sequenced material: axillary lymph node tissue. These receptors were collected from a female donor with breast cancer. Some clones in this sample may be carry-over from other donors' samples.

The chain joins TRBV6-5 to TRBJ2-6; tentative D call: TRBD1 (5 bases). The length of the CDR3 is 18 residues. V lost 5 bases and J 0 bases, leaving 17 bases between the germline ends. In germline, CDR1 is MNHEY, CDR2 SVGAGI. The CDR3 DNA reads TGTGCCAGCAGTCCCCCTAGACAGTCAAACTCTGGGGCCAACGTCCTGACTTTC. It yields the protein CASSPPRQSNSGANVLTF.

The chain recombines TRBV6-5 with TRBJ2-1; weak D call: TRBD2 (6 bases). Germline-derived CDR1 and CDR2 are MNHEY and SVGAGI. This CDR3 is 17 amino acids long. V lost 6 bases to trimming and J lost 1 base, with 19 bases between them. This CDR3 reads CASRLGGTPVSYNEQFF. As DNA, the CDR3 is TGTGCCAGCAGGCTCGGAGGGACTCCCGTATCCTACAATGAGCAGTTCTTC.

V is TRBV15 and J is TRBJ1-2, with 9 bases identical to TRBD1. The germline gives CDR1 LNHNV, CDR2 YYDKDF (reference sequence). Unmatched junction bases numbered 17, after V lost 3 bases and J lost 6 bases. The CDR3 extends over 18 amino acids. The CDR3: CATSSARVPGQGFDGYTF. As DNA, the CDR3 is TGTGCCACCAGCAGTGCTAGAGTTCCGGGACAGGGTTTCGATGGCTACACCTTC.

The chain is built from TRBV7-2 and TRBJ2-5; 10 nucleotides align to TRBD1. Germline trimming cut 5 bases from V and 5 bases from J; bases unmatched to any gene: 5. The CDR3 sequence is 14 residues long. Germline CDR1 and CDR2: SGHTA and FQGNSA. The CDR3 reads CASSPGQGRETQYF. For the CDR3, the DNA is TGTGCCAGCAGCCCGGGACAGGGGAGGGAGACCCAGTACTTC.

This clonotype is a singleton in its sample. The V and J genes are TRBV20-1 and TRBJ1-4; maybe TRBD1 (5 bases). This CDR3 spans 13 amino acids. From germline, CDR1 is DFQATT and CDR2 SNEGSKA (reference sequence). V was clipped by 0 bases and J by 6 bases, with 8 bases between them. CDR3 DNA: TGCAGTGCTAGAGATGGGGACTATGAAAAACTGTTTTTT. Translation gives CSARDGDYEKLFF.

This clonotype was found a few times. The chain links TRBV7-9 to TRBJ1-1; D is ambiguous. Germline CDR1 and CDR2: SEHNR and FQNEAQ (reference sequence). The CDR3 contains 11 residues. Trimming shortened V by 0 bases and J by 8 bases, and 4 bases separated the two germline ends. CDR3 bases: TGTGCCAGCAGCTTAGCGGACGAAGCTTTCTTT. This codes for CASSLADEAFF.

This clonotype was found many times. The chain combines TRBV18 with TRBJ1-4, with TRBD1 as a possible D gene (6 bases). V was pared by 6 bases and J by 8 bases, with 22 bases between. The CDR3 length is 16 residues. CDR1 and CDR2 (germline): KGHSH, LQKENI. CDR3 sequence: CASSLLPTGQTEKLFF. The CDR3 DNA follows: TGTGCCAGCTCCCTATTGCCAACGGGACAAACGGAAAAACTGTTTTTT.

This clonotype has at least ten counts. The chain recombines TRBV6-5 with TRBJ2-1; D possibly matches TRBD1 or TRBD2 (5 bases each). V lost 7 bases and J 9 bases, leaving 16 bases between the germline ends. Germline CDR1 reads MNHEY; CDR2 reads SVGAGI. The CDR3 runs to 13 residues. The CDR3 DNA sequence: TGTGCCAGCACTTCCCCCGGGGCTGGTGAGCAGTTCTTC. Translation: CASTSPGAGEQFF.

Many counts were recorded for this clonotype. The chain combines TRBV5-8 with TRBJ1-2; unclear D gene. Trimming shortened V by 0 bases and J by 4 bases, and 13 bases separated the two germline ends. Per the germline V gene, CDR1 is SGHTS and CDR2 is YDEGEE. This CDR3 contains 15 residues. CDR3 protein: CASSLAGREGYGYTF. The CDR3 region has the DNA TGTGCCAGCAGCTTGGCTGGTAGGGAGGGCTATGGCTACACCTTC. The entire variable domain, with the rest obtained from reference TRBV5-8 and TRBJ1-2, is as follows: EAGVTQSPTHLIKTRGQQATLRCSPISGHTSVYWYQQALGLGLQFLLWYDEGEERNRGNFPPRFSGRQFPNYSSELNVNALELEDSALYLCASSLAGREGYGYTFGSGTRLTVV.

This clonotype was picked up many times. The genes are TRBV20-1 and TRBJ1-3, with D perhaps matching TRBD1 (5 bases). The CDR3 covers 14 residues. The germline V and J ends were trimmed by 5 bases and 4 bases, with 15 bases remaining between them. Germline CDR1 reads DFQATT; CDR2 reads SNEGSKA (reference sequence). CDR3 nucleotides: TGCAGTGCTCCGACAGAGTCTATAGGAAACACCATATATTTT. Residues: CSAPTESIGNTIYF.

This clonotype showed up just a few times. This chain links TRBV10-1 with TRBJ1-1, with 7 bases lining up with TRBD1. Per germline, CDR1 WNHNN and CDR2 SYGVQD (reference sequence). V was clipped by 6 bases and J by 4 bases; unmatched bases: 14. CDR3 size: 16 residues. CDR3 sequence (DNA): TGCGCCAGCAGACAGACAGGGAGGGAGGAGGGCACTGAAGCTTTCTTT. It is translated as CASRQTGREEGTEAFF.

This clonotype was detected only a few times. The chain links TRBV7-9 to TRBJ1-5, with D maybe TRBD1 (5 bases). The ends were cut back, 5 bases at V and 7 bases at J, with 18 bases in the middle. Germline lookup yields CDR1 SEHNR and CDR2 FQNEAQ (reference sequence). The CDR3 consists of 15 residues. This CDR3 is CASSPPWGSGQPQHF. In DNA, the CDR3 is TGTGCCAGCAGCCCGCCGTGGGGGTCTGGGCAGCCCCAGCATTTT.